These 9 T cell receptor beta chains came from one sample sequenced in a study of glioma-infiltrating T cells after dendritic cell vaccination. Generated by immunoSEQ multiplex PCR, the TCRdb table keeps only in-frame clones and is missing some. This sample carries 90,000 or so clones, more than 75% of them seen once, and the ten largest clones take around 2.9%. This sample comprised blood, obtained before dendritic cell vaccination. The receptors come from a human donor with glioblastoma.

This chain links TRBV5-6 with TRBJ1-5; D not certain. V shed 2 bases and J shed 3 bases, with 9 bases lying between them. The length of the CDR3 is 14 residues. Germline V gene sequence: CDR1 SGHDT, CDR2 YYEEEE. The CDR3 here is CASSFGTANQPQHF. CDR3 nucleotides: TGTGCCAGCAGCTTTGGTACAGCCAATCAGCCCCAGCATTTT.

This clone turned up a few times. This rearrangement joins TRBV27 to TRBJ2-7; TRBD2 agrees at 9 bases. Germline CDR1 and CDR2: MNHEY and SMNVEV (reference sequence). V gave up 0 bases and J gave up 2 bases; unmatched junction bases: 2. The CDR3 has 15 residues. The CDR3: CASSLSGGRAYEQYF. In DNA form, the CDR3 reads TGTGCCAGCAGTTTATCAGGCGGGAGGGCCTACGAGCAGTACTTC.

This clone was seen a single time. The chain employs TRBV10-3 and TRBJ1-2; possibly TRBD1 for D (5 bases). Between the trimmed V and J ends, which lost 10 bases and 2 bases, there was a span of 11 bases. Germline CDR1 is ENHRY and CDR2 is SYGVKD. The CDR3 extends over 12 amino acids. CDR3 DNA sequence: TGTGCCACGGCCCCAGGGAACTATGGCTACACCTTC. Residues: CATAPGNYGYTF.

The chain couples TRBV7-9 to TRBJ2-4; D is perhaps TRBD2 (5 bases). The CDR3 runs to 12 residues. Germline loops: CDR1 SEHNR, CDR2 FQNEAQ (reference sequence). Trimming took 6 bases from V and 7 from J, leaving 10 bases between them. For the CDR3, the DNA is TGTGCCAGCAGTTGGACGGGGAACATTCAGTACTTC. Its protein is CASSWTGNIQYF.

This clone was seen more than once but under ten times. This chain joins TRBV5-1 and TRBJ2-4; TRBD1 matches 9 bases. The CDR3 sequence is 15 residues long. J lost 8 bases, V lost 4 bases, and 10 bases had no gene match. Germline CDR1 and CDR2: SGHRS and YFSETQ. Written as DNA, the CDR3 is TGCGCCAGCAGCCCGGACAGGGGATCGGAAGACATTCAGTACTTC. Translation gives CASSPDRGSEDIQYF. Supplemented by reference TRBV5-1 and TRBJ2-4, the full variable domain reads KAGVTQTPRYLIKTRGQQVTLSCSPISGHRSVSWYQQTPGQGLQFLFEYFSETQRNKGNFPGRFSGRQFSNSRSEMNVSTLELGDSALYLCASSPDRGSEDIQYFGAGTRLSVL.

The DNA for the CDR3 is TGTGCCAGCAGCTCGGGAGGGAGGGTGGGGACAGATACGCAGTATTTT. Its translation: CASSSGGRVGTDTQYF. The chain carries TRBV7-2 and TRBJ2-3; 8 positions agree with TRBD2. V shed 4 bases, J shed 3 bases, and the junction held 9 bases outside the gene matches. The CDR3 has 16 residues. CDR1 and CDR2 (germline): SGHTA, FQGNSA.

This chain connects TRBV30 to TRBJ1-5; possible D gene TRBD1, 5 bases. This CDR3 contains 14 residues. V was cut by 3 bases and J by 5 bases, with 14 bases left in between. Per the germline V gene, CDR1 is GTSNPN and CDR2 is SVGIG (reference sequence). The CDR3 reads CAWSGLGGDQPQHF. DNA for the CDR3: TGTGCCTGGAGCGGCCTGGGGGGGGATCAGCCCCAGCATTTT.

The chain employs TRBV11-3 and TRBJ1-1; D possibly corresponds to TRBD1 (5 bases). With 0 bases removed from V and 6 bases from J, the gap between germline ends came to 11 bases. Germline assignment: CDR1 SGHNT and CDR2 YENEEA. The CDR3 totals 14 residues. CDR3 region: CASSLEAGIPEAFF. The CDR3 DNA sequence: TGTGCCAGCAGCTTAGAGGCAGGGATACCTGAAGCTTTCTTT.

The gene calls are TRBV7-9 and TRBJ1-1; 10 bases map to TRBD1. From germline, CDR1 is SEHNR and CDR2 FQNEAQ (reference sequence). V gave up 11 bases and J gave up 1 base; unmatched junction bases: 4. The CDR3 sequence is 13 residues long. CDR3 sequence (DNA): TGTGCCGGGGGACAGGGGCCGAACACTGAAGCTTTCTTT. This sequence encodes CAGGQGPNTEAFF.